This entry features one T cell receptor beta chain sequence. Its antigen is undetermined. This sample is drawn from a study of T cell responses to AZD1222 COVID-19 vaccine. Study information: Second-dose intervals of approximately 4 or approximately 12 weeks were pooled.

This CDR3 has 13 amino acids. CDR1 and CDR2 from the germline V gene are MNHEY and SVGAGI. With 6 bases removed from V and 7 bases from J, the gap between germline ends came to 13 bases. Findings and caveats of the study: Recipients of AZD1222 seropositive at baseline numbered only five or six. Spike-wide vaccine-associated CD4 TCRs dominated at 160-218 and 743-854.

TCRdb's table, derived via immunoSEQ multiplex PCR, lists solely in-frame clones and lacks some. The sample consists of 60,000 to 75,000 clones, roughly 87% of them appearing once. This TCR came from an adult in good health. The V gene is TRBV6-5, the J gene TRBJ1-5; no clear D gene. Here the sequenced sample was peripheral blood, taken on day 0 of AZD1222 vaccination. CDR3 protein: CASSREFRQPQHF. CDR3 DNA sequence: TGTGCCAGCAGCCGGGAGTTTCGGCAGCCCCAGCATTTT.